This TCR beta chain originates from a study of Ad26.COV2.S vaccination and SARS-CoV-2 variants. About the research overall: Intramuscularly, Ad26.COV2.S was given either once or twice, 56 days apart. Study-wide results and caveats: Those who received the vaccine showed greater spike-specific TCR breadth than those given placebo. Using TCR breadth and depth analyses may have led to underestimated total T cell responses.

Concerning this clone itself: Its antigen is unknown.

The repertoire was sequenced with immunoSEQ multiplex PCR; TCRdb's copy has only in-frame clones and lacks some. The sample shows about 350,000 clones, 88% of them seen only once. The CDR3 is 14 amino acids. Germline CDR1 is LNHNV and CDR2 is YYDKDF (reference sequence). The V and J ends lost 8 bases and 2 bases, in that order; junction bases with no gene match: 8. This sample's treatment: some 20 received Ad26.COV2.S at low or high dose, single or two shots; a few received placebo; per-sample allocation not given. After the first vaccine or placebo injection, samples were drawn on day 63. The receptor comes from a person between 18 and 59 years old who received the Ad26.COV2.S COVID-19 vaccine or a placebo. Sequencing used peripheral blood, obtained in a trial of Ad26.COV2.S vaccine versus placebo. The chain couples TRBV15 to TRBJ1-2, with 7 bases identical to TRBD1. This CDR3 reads CATRATGTNYGYTF. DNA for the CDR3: TGTGCCACCCGGGCGACAGGGACCAACTATGGCTACACCTTC.